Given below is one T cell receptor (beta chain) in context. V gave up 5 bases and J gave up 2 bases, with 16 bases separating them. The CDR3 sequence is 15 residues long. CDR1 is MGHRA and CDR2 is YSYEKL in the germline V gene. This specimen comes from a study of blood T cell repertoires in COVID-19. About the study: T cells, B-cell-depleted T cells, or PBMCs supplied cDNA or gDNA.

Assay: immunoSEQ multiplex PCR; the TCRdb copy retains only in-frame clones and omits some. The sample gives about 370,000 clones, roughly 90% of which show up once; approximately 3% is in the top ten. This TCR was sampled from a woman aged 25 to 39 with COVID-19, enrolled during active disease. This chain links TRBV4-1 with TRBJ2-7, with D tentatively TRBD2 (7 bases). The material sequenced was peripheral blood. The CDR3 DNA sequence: TGCGCCAGCAGCGCGGGTCGGGGGGCAACCTACGAGCAGTACTTC. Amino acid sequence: CASSAGRGATYEQYF.